This record looks at one TCR beta chain sequence and its context. This sample was included in a study of blood T cell repertoires in COVID-19. V shed 5 bases and J 8 bases; nucleotides not matched to a gene: 9. This CDR3 has 14 amino acids. Germline V CDR1 and CDR2: MNHEY, SMNVEV (reference sequence). Here immunoSEQ multiplex PCR was the method, and the copy in TCRdb shows in-frame clones only, minus some. The profile shows 50,000 or so clones, 65% to 85% of them singletons. The chain uses TRBV27 and TRBJ1-5; 7 bases map to TRBD1. Sequences were obtained from peripheral blood. The TCR comes from a man aged 65-85 years with acute or convalescent COVID-19. The CDR3 sequence is CASSRTGLQEPQHF. DNA of the CDR3: TGTGCCAGCAGTAGGACAGGCCTCCAGGAGCCCCAGCATTTT.